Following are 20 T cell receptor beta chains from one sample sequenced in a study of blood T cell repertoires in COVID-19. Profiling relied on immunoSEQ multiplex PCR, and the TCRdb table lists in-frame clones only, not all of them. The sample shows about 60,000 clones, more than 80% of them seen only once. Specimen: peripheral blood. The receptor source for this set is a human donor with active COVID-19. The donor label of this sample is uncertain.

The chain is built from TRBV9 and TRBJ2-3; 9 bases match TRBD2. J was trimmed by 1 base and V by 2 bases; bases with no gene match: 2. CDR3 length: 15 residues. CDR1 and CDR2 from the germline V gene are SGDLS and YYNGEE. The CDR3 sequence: CASSVWTSGTDTQYF. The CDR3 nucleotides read TGTGCCAGCAGCGTCTGGACTAGCGGCACAGATACGCAGTATTTT.

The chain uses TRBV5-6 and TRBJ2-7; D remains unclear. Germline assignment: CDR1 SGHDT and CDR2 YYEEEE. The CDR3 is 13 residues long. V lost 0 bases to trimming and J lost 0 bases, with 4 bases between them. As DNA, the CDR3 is TGTGCCAGCAGCTTGGCCGTCTCCTACGAGCAGTACTTC. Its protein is CASSLAVSYEQYF.

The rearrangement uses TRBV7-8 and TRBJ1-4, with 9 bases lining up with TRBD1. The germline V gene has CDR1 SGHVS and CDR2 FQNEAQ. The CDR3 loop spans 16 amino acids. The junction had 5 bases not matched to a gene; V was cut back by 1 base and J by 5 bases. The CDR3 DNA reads TGTGCCAGCAGCTTAGTTTGGGGACAGGGAAATGAAAAACTGTTTTTT. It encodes CASSLVWGQGNEKLFF. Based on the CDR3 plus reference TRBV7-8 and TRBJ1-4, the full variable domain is GAGVSQSPRYKVAKRGQDVALRCDPISGHVSLFWYQQALGQGPEFLTYFQNEAQLDKSGLPSDRFFAERPEGSVSTLKIQRTQQEDSAVYLCASSLVWGQGNEKLFFGSGTQLSVL.

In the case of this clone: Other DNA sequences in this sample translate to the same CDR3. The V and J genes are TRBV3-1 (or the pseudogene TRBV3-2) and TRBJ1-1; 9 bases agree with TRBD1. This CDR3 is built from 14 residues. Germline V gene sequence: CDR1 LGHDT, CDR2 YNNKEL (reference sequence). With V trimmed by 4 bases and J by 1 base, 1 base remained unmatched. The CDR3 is CASSPGQGNTEAFF. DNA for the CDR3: TGTGCCAGCAGCCCGGGACAGGGGAACACTGAAGCTTTCTTT.

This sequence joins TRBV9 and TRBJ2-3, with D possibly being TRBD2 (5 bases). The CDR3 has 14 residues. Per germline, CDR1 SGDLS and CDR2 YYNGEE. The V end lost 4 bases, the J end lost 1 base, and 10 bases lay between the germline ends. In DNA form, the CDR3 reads TGTGCCAGCAGCCTATACGGGGGCACAGATACGCAGTATTTT. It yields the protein CASSLYGGTDTQYF.

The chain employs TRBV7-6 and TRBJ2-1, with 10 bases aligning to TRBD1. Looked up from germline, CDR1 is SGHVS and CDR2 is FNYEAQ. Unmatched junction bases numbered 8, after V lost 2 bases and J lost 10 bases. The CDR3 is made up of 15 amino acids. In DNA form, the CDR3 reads TGTGCCAGCAGCTTATCGACAGGGGGCCTAGGAGAGCAGTTCTTC. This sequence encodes CASSLSTGGLGEQFF. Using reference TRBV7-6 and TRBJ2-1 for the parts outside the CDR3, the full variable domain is GAGVSQSPRYKVTKRGQDVALRCDPISGHVSLYWYRQALGQGPEFLTYFNYEAQQDKSGLPNDRFSAERPEGSISTLTIQRTEQRDSAMYRCASSLSTGGLGEQFFGPGTRLTVL.

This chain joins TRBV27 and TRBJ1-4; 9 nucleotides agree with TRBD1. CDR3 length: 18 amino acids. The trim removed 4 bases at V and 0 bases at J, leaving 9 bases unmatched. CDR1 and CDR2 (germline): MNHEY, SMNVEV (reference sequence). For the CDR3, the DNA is TGTGCCAGCAGTTCCGGGACAGGGACGGTTGCAACTAATGAAAAACTGTTTTTT. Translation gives CASSSGTGTVATNEKLFF.

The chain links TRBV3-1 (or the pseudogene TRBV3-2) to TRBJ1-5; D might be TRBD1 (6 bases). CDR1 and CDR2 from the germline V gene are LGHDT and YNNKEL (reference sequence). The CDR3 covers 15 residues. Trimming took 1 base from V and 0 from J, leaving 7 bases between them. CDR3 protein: CASSQGTVSNQPQHF. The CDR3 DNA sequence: TGTGCCAGCAGCCAAGGGACAGTTAGCAATCAGCCCCAGCATTTT.

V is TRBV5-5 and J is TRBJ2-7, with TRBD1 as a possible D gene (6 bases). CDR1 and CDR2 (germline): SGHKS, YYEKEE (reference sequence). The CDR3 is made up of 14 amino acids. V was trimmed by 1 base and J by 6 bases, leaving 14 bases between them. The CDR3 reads CASSLTGSPFEQYF. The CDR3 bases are TGTGCCAGCAGCTTGACAGGGTCTCCCTTCGAGCAGTACTTC.

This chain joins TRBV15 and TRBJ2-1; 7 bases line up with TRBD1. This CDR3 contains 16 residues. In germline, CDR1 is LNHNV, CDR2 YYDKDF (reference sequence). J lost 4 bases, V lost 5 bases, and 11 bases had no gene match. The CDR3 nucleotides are TGTGCCACCAGCCCAGACAGGGATGGGAGTTACAATGAGCAGTTCTTC. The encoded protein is CATSPDRDGSYNEQFF.

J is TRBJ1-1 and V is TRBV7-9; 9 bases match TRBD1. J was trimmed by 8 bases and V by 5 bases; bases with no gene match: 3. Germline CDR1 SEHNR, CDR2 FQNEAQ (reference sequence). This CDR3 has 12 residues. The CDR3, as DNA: TGTGCCAGCAGCCAAGGGACAGGGGAAGCTTTCTTT. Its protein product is CASSQGTGEAFF.

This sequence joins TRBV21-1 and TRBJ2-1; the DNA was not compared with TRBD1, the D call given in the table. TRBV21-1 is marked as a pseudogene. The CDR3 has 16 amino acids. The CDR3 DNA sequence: TGTGCCAGCAGCAAAAGGGGAATAATAGCTTTCGATGAGCAGTTCTTC. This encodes CASSKRGIIAFDEQFF.

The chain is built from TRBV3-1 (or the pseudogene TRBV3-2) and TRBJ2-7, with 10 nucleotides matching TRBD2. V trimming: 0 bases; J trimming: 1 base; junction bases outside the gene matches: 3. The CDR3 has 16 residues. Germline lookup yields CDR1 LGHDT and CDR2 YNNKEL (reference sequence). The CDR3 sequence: CASSQEWTSGSYEQYF. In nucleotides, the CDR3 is TGTGCCAGCAGCCAAGAATGGACTAGCGGATCCTACGAGCAGTACTTC.

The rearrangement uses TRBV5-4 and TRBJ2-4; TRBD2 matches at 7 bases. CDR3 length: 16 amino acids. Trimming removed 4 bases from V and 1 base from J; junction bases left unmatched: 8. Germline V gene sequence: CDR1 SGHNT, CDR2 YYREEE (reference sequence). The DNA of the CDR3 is TGTGCCAGCAGCCCCGGGACTACGGGCGCCAAAAACATTCAGTACTTC. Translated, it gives CASSPGTTGAKNIQYF.

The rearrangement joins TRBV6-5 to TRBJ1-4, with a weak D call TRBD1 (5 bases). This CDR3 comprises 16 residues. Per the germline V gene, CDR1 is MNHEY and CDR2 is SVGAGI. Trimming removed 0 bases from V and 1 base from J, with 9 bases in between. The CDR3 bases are TGTGCCAGCAGTTACTCGGGCAGGGTAACTAATGAAAAACTGTTTTTT. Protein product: CASSYSGRVTNEKLFF.

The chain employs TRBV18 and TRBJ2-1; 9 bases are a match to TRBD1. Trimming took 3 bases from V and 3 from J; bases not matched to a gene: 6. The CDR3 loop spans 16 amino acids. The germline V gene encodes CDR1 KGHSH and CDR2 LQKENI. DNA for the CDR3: TGTGCCAGCTCACCCACGGACAGGGGATTCTACAATGAGCAGTTCTTC. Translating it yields CASSPTDRGFYNEQFF.

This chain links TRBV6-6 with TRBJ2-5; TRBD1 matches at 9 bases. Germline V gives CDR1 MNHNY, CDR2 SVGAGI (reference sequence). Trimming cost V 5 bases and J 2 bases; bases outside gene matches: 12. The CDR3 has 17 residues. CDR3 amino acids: CASSLGTGHRRQETQYF. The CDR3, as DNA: TGTGCCAGCAGTCTTGGGACAGGGCACCGGCGGCAAGAGACCCAGTACTTC.

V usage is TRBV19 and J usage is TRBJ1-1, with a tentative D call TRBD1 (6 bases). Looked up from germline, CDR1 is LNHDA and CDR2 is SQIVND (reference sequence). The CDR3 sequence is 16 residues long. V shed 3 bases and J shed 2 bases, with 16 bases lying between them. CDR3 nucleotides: TGTGCCAGTAGTATCGGGGGGGCGGGCCATAACACTGAAGCTTTCTTT. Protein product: CASSIGGAGHNTEAFF.

The CDR3 sequence is CASSVDGLSGGYTF. CDR3 bases: TGTGCCAGCAGCGTAGATGGGTTATCGGGTGGCTACACCTTC. The chain links TRBV9 to TRBJ1-2; no definite D call. Germline lookup yields CDR1 SGDLS and CDR2 YYNGEE. This CDR3 contains 14 residues. V dropped 0 bases and J dropped 7 bases, with 13 bases sitting between them. The variable domain in full, completed from reference TRBV9 and TRBJ1-2, reads DSGVTQTPKHLITATGQRVTLRCSPRSGDLSVYWYQQSLDQGLQFLIQYYNGEERAKGNILERFSAQQFPDLHSELNLSSLELGDSALYFCASSVDGLSGGYTFGSGTRLTVV.

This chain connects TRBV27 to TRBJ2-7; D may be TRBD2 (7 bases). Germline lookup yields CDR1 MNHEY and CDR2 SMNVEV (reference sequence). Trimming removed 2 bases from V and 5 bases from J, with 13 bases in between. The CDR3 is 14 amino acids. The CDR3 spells CASSLRGTMDEQYF. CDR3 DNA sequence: TGTGCCAGCAGTTTAAGGGGGACTATGGACGAGCAGTACTTC.